Detailed here is one T cell receptor beta chain. The germline CDR1 and CDR2 sequences are MNHEY and SMNVEV (reference sequence). There are 15 residues in the CDR3. V was pared by 5 bases and J by 4 bases, with 7 bases of the junction left unmatched. This sample was taken from a study of patients and donors after allogeneic stem cell transplantation. TCRdb redid the calling of the RT-PCR reads with MiXCR, one entry per CDR3 protein. The profile shows roughly 960,000 distinct CDR3 sequences, about a sixth of them singletons. Sequenced input: blood, either unsorted or a sorted T cell fraction (not recorded which). The rearrangement links TRBV27 to TRBJ2-7; 11 positions agree with TRBD2. The sequence came from a human donor who was either an allogeneic HSCT recipient or a stem cell or donor lymphocyte infusion donor (not recorded which). It is not recorded whose cells these are; they may come from a transplant donor. The DNA for the CDR3 is TGTGCCAGCAGTGTGGGACTAGCGGTTATATACGAGCAGTACTTC. It yields the protein CASSVGLAVIYEQYF.